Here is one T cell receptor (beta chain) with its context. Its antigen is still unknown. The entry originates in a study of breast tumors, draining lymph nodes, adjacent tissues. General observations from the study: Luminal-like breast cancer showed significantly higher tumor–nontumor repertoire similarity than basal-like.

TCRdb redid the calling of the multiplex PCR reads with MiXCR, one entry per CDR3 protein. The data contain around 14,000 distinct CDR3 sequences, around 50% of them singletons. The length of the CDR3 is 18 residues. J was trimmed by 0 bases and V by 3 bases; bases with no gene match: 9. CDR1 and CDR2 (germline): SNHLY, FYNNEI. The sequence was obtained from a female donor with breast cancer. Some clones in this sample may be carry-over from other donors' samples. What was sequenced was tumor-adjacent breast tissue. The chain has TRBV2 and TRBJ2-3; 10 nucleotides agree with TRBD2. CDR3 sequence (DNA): TGTGCCAGCAGTGATAGTCTAGCGGGGGCTCCCAGCACAGATACGCAGTATTTT. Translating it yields CASSDSLAGAPSTDTQYF.